A selection of T cell receptor beta chains follows, all from one sample in a study of OX40 agonist ivuxolimab in advanced cancers. Libraries were prepared by immunoSEQ multiplex PCR; TCRdb keeps only in-frame clonotypes and omits some of them. The sample includes about 69,000 clones, 80% to 85% of them seen just once. This specimen consisted of CD4+ or CD8+ T cells sorted from blood, obtained in a trial of the OX40 agonist ivuxolimab. The receptors were sampled from an adult with an advanced solid tumor such as melanoma, head and neck, liver or kidney cancer. Each CDR3 is given with its conserved first and last residue. Each record gives: J gene, V gene, clone size, CDR3 protein. Expanded clones are given a class, and other clones once, few, many or no size at all.

J gene: TRBJ1-1; V gene: TRBV5-5; clone size: .; CDR3 protein: CASSLGSLMGTEAFF
J gene: TRBJ1-4; V gene: TRBV29-1; clone size: .; CDR3 protein: CSVARDRGAEKLFF
J gene: TRBJ2-3; V gene: TRBV12-5; clone size: .; CDR3 protein: CASGLGTGTDTQYF
J gene: TRBJ2-4; V gene: TRBV7-9; clone size: few; CDR3 protein: CASSLDTRLAKNIQYF
J gene: TRBJ1-4; V gene: TRBV2; clone size: .; CDR3 protein: CASTLTGVNEKLFF
J gene: TRBJ1-5; V gene: TRBV28; clone size: few; CDR3 protein: CASISRTVSNQPQHF
J gene: TRBJ1-6; V gene: TRBV2; clone size: few; CDR3 protein: CASSGMSRANSPLHF
J gene: TRBJ2-3; V gene: TRBV9; clone size: .; CDR3 protein: CASSVGASGATDTQYF
J gene: TRBJ1-5; V gene: TRBV2; clone size: .; CDR3 protein: CASRPGQSNQPQHF
J gene: TRBJ2-5; V gene: TRBV7-3; clone size: .; CDR3 protein: CASSPGGRGEETQYF
J gene: TRBJ1-2; V gene: TRBV6-1; clone size: .; CDR3 protein: CASSGERSGNGYTF
J gene: TRBJ2-1; V gene: TRBV7-9; clone size: .; CDR3 protein: CASSERQGGGNEQFF
J gene: TRBJ1-5; V gene: TRBV30; clone size: .; CDR3 protein: CAWSVSGDNQPQHF
J gene: TRBJ2-5; V gene: TRBV25-1; clone size: .; CDR3 protein: CASSEEGSGQETQYF
J gene: TRBJ2-7; V gene: TRBV2; clone size: .; CDR3 protein: CASTVGLGEQYF
J gene: TRBJ2-4; V gene: TRBV5-6; clone size: .; CDR3 protein: CASSLAFSGGFRAKNIQYF
J gene: TRBJ2-7; V gene: TRBV5-1; clone size: few; CDR3 protein: CASSLGTASYEQYF
J gene: TRBJ1-3; V gene: TRBV5-1; clone size: .; CDR3 protein: CASSPHADRSGNTIYF
J gene: TRBJ2-5; V gene: TRBV9; clone size: .; CDR3 protein: CASSVAVGLRETQYF
J gene: TRBJ2-7; V gene: TRBV30; clone size: few; CDR3 protein: CAWSPARAEQYF
J gene: TRBJ2-1; V gene: TRBV5-1; clone size: .; CDR3 protein: CASSLESSYNEQFF
J gene: TRBJ1-5; V gene: TRBV2; clone size: .; CDR3 protein: CASSATGYQPQHF
J gene: TRBJ1-4; V gene: TRBV6-1; clone size: .; CDR3 protein: CASGTDRRSEKLFF